These 18 T cell receptor beta chains came from one sample sequenced in a study of blood T cell repertoires in COVID-19. Assay used: immunoSEQ multiplex PCR; TCRdb lists only in-frame clones, some missing. This table holds over 110,000 clones, about 80% found once. Source material: peripheral blood. The receptors here all came from a man between 65 and 80 years old who had recovered from COVID-19.

This clone has only one observation. This sequence joins TRBV2 and TRBJ1-6; tentatively, D is TRBD1 (6 bases). The V and J ends lost 7 bases and 2 bases respectively, with 12 bases between them. The CDR3 runs 15 residues. CDR1 SNHLY and CDR2 FYNNEI come from the germline V gene. CDR3 bases: TGTGCCAGCAAAGACAGGATCGCCTATAATTCACCCCTCCACTTT. This encodes CASKDRIAYNSPLHF.

In its sample, this clone was seen once. The V call is TRBV20-1, the J call TRBJ2-1; the D is unclear. Trimming cost V 3 bases and J 3 bases, with 15 bases left between them. CDR1 and CDR2 from the germline V gene are DFQATT and SNEGSKA (reference sequence). The CDR3 spans 15 residues. CDR3 bases: TGCAGTGCTAGTAAGATCCTAGGCGACTACAATGAGCAGTTCTTC. Amino acid sequence: CSASKILGDYNEQFF.

In the case of this clone: The junction departs from the called germline gene at one end, perhaps through a read error. This rearrangement joins TRBV7-3 to TRBJ1-2; 7 bases align to TRBD1. Germline lookup yields CDR1 SGHTA and CDR2 FQGTGA. This CDR3 contains 13 residues. CDR3 in DNA: TGTGCCAGCAGCGAAAGCCGGGACAGCCGTTTGTCCTTC. It is translated as CASSESRDSRLSF.

The rearrangement uses TRBV27 and TRBJ1-1; 7 nucleotides line up with TRBD1. This CDR3 is built from 13 residues. Germline loops: CDR1 MNHEY, CDR2 SMNVEV (reference sequence). The trim removed 1 base at V and 6 bases at J, leaving 2 bases unmatched. The CDR3 region has the DNA TGTGCCAGCAGTTTATTGAGGGGGCCTGAAGCTTTCTTT. Its protein product is CASSLLRGPEAFF.

This clone was counted between two and nine times. The chain links TRBV27 to TRBJ1-5, with D possibly TRBD1 on 5 matching bases. The CDR3 is made up of 18 amino acids. Germline CDR1 and CDR2: MNHEY and SMNVEV (reference sequence). With 6 bases removed from V and 1 base from J, the gap between germline ends came to 22 bases. This chain's CDR3 is CASSPRASSRASNQPQHF. CDR3 coding DNA: TGTGCCAGCAGCCCCAGGGCCTCTTCGAGAGCAAGCAATCAGCCCCAGCATTTT.

The chain is built from TRBV3-1 (or the pseudogene TRBV3-2) and TRBJ2-2; no definite D call. Trimming cost V 4 bases and J 0 bases, with 9 bases left between them. Germline V gives CDR1 LGHDT, CDR2 YNNKEL (reference sequence). The CDR3 totals 15 residues. CDR3 loop: CASSPELANTGELFF. CDR3 DNA: TGTGCCAGCAGCCCTGAGTTAGCGAACACCGGGGAGCTGTTTTTT.

The chain is built from TRBV27 and TRBJ1-1; 8 bases match TRBD1. With V trimmed by 8 bases and J by 1 base, 6 bases remained unmatched. The CDR3 is 14 residues long. In germline, CDR1 is MNHEY, CDR2 SMNVEV (reference sequence). The CDR3: CASYETGGNTEAFF. The CDR3 DNA is TGTGCCAGCTACGAAACAGGGGGGAACACTGAAGCTTTCTTT.

This chain uses TRBV5-4 with TRBJ2-3; 10 nucleotides agree with TRBD1. Germline V gene lookup returns CDR1 SGHNT and CDR2 YYREEE (reference sequence). The J segment lost 8 bases and the V segment lost 3 bases, leaving 15 bases of the junction unmatched. The CDR3 extends over 17 amino acids. The CDR3 DNA follows: TGTGCCAGCAGCTCAGGGACAGGGGACCTAGCTGCTGGTACGCAGTATTTT. Protein sequence: CASSSGTGDLAAGTQYF.

This chain connects TRBV7-2 to TRBJ2-1, with 12 bases identical to TRBD1. This CDR3 contains 16 residues. With 10 bases clipped from V and 1 base from J, the junction kept 8 bases outside the gene matches. Germline loops: CDR1 SGHTA, CDR2 FQGNSA. The chain's CDR3 is CANSGGQGASYNEQFF. The CDR3 coding sequence is TGTGCCAACTCGGGGGGACAGGGGGCTTCCTACAATGAGCAGTTCTTC.

The V and J genes are TRBV7-2 and TRBJ1-6; tentatively, D is TRBD1 (5 bases). The CDR3 has 11 residues. CDR1 and CDR2 from the germline V gene are SGHTA and FQGNSA. V lost 3 bases to trimming and J lost 13 bases, with 7 bases between them. The CDR3 nucleotides read TGTGCCAGCAGCTTGGAGGGGCCCCTCCACTTT. Amino acid sequence: CASSLEGPLHF.

This clone was observed once. The chain carries TRBV25-1 and TRBJ2-7; 7 bases map to TRBD1. With 2 bases clipped from V and 3 bases from J, the junction kept 4 bases outside the gene matches. CDR3 size: 14 residues. The germline V gene has CDR1 MGHDK and CDR2 SYGVNS. CDR3 DNA sequence: TGTGCCAGCAGTGAAGACAGGGTCAGCTACGAGCAGTACTTC. Amino acids: CASSEDRVSYEQYF.

V usage is TRBV29-1 and J usage is TRBJ2-7, with TRBD1 as a possible D gene (5 bases). This CDR3 has 12 amino acids. Between the trimmed V and J ends, which lost 6 bases and 1 base, there was a span of 10 bases. CDR1 is SQVTM and CDR2 is ANQGSEA in the germline V gene. Written as DNA, the CDR3 is TGCAGCGTCTCTACAGGATCCTACGAGCAGTACTTC. This sequence encodes CSVSTGSYEQYF.

This chain links TRBV4-1 with TRBJ2-1; D perhaps matches TRBD1 (6 bases). The V gene lost 0 bases and the J gene lost 7 bases, with 13 bases spanning the gap. Per germline, CDR1 MGHRA and CDR2 YSYEKL. This CDR3 has 15 amino acids. DNA of the CDR3: TGCGCCAGCAGCCAAGATCAGGGACATTGGAATGAGCAGTTCTTC. It translates to CASSQDQGHWNEQFF.

The CDR3 sequence is CASSQDSGPYNEQFF. The CDR3 nucleotides read TGTGCCAGCAGCCAAGATTCAGGGCCCTACAATGAGCAGTTCTTC. This chain links TRBV3-1 (or the pseudogene TRBV3-2) with TRBJ2-1; weak D call: TRBD1 (5 bases). Trimming cost V 0 bases and J 2 bases, with 8 bases left between them. The germline V gene has CDR1 LGHDT and CDR2 YNNKEL (reference sequence). The CDR3 contains 15 residues.

V usage is TRBV7-2 and J usage is TRBJ1-5; a weak D match, TRBD1 (5 bases). The CDR3 consists of 15 residues. V shed 1 base and J shed 5 bases, with 12 bases lying between them. Germline lookup yields CDR1 SGHTA and CDR2 FQGNSA. CDR3 amino acids: CASSLGQGFDQPQHF. The CDR3, as DNA: TGTGCCAGCAGCTTAGGTCAGGGCTTTGATCAGCCCCAGCATTTT.

The chain has TRBV30 and TRBJ1-6; D is undetermined. Germline values: CDR1 GTSNPN, CDR2 SVGIG (reference sequence). The V end lost 3 bases, the J end lost 6 bases, and 15 bases lay between the germline ends. The CDR3 is made up of 15 amino acids. The CDR3: CAWRMEGGGNSPLHF. The CDR3 DNA is TGTGCCTGGAGAATGGAGGGAGGAGGTAATTCACCCCTCCACTTT. The full variable domain, completed using reference TRBV30 and TRBJ1-6, is SQTIHQWPATLVQPVGSPLSLECTVEGTSNPNLYWYRQAAGRGLQLLFYSVGIGQISSEVPQNLSASRPQDRQFILSSKKLLLSDSGFYLCAWRMEGGGNSPLHFGNGTRLTVT.

Details on this clone: Other nucleotide sequences from this sample produce the same CDR3. The chain combines TRBV24-1 with TRBJ2-3, with a possible D match to TRBD1 (5 bases). Germline values: CDR1 KGHDR, CDR2 SFDVKD. V was clipped by 5 bases and J by 6 bases, with 8 bases between them. The CDR3 covers 12 residues. The CDR3: CATSAGRDTQYF. CDR3 nucleotide sequence: TGTGCCACCAGTGCAGGGCGGGATACGCAGTATTTT.

The rearrangement uses TRBV4-1 and TRBJ1-5, with 7 bases that match TRBD1. Germline CDR1 is MGHRA and CDR2 is YSYEKL. Trimming cost V 2 bases and J 5 bases; bases outside gene matches: 9. The CDR3 extends over 16 amino acids. Here the CDR3 reads CASSQPSGGFDQPQHF. CDR3 coding DNA: TGCGCCAGCAGCCAACCGTCAGGGGGTTTCGATCAGCCCCAGCATTTT.